This TCR beta chain was identified in a study of CD8+CD57+ T cells in acquired aplastic anemia. For the study at large: DNA recovered from sorted CD4+ and CD8+ cells had a mean of around 3.2 ug. Study results and limitations: Overlapping CD8+ CDR3 repertoires of patients and controls contained around 30 shared sequences.

The V end lost 3 bases, the J end lost 5 bases, and 16 bases lay between the germline ends. The CDR3 runs 15 residues. Germline loops: CDR1 SGHVS, CDR2 FQNEAQ. Researchers used genomic DNA as the template to profile TCR beta VDJ and CDR3. TCRdb used MiXCR to reprocess the reads, holding one entry per CDR3 protein. The table shows more than 95,000 distinct CDR3 sequences, with almost 40% occurring only once. This clonotype appeared many times. Antigen unknown. Patients chosen for sequencing had CD8+CD57+ cells that had expanded, as shown by flow cytometry. The gene calls are TRBV7-8 and TRBJ1-1; no firm D call. The origin of this receptor is a human donor with aplastic anemia. The sample comprised sorted CD4+, CD8+, or CD8+CD57+ T cells (not recorded which) from PBMCs. Here the CDR3 DNA reads TGTGCCAGCAGCTTGAACGTGGAGGGAGGGACTGAAGCTTTCTTT. Amino acids: CASSLNVEGGTEAFF.